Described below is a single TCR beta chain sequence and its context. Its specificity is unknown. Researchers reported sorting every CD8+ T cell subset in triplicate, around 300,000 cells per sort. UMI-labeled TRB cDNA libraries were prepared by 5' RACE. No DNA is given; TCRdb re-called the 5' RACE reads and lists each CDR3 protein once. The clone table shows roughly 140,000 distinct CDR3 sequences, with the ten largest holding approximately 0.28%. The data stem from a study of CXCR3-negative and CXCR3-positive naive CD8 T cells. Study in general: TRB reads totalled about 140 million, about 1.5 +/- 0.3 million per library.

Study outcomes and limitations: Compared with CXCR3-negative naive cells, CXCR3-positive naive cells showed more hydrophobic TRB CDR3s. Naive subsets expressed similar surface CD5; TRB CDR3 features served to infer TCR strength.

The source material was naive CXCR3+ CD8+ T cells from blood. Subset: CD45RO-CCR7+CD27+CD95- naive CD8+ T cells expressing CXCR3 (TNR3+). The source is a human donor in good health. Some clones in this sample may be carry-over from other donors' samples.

CDR3 residues: CASSLRRDYEQYF. The chain joins TRBV6-5 to TRBJ2-7; TCRdb reports TRBD2, a call that lacks DNA to check it against. Germline CDR1 is MNHEY and CDR2 is SVGAGI. The CDR3 is 13 amino acids.